This passage covers 17 T cell receptor beta chains from one sample sequenced in a study of blood T cell repertoires in COVID-19. The protocol was immunoSEQ multiplex PCR, while the TCRdb copy is restricted to in-frame clones and leaves out a portion. The profile shows 250,000 to 300,000 clones, around 90% of them singletons. Sequencing was done on a sample of PBMCs or T cells enriched from blood (not recorded which). The receptor set was obtained from a human donor in a cohort exposed to, infected with or recovered from COVID-19 (not recorded which). The donor label of this sample is uncertain.

The rearrangement joins TRBV15 to TRBJ1-5, with D hard to call. The CDR3 consists of 16 residues. V lost 2 bases to trimming and J lost 4 bases, with 15 bases between them. Germline values: CDR1 LNHNV, CDR2 YYDKDF (reference sequence). The DNA for the CDR3 is TGTGCCACCAGCAGAACCAGTACCGACTCGAATCAGCCCCAGCATTTT. Translation: CATSRTSTDSNQPQHF.

The chain joins TRBV19 to TRBJ1-5; 9 bases agree with TRBD1. CDR1 is LNHDA and CDR2 is SQIVND in the germline V gene (reference sequence). Germline trimming cut 2 bases from V and 5 bases from J; bases unmatched to any gene: 7. The CDR3 runs to 16 residues. CDR3 DNA: TGTGCCAGTAGTATACGTGCGGGACAGGGCGATCAGCCCCAGCATTTT. It codes for CASSIRAGQGDQPQHF.

The chain uses TRBV19 and TRBJ1-5, with D unclear. V lost 1 base, J lost 2 bases, and 12 bases lay in between. CDR3 length equals 16 residues. The germline V gene encodes CDR1 LNHDA and CDR2 SQIVND (reference sequence). CDR3 coding DNA: TGTGCCAGTAGTATAGTATGGGAGCGCGGCAATCAGCCCCAGCATTTT. The encoded protein is CASSIVWERGNQPQHF.

The chain is built from TRBV6-5 and TRBJ2-3; tentative D call: TRBD2 (6 bases). The CDR3 runs to 13 residues. Germline CDR1 and CDR2: MNHEY and SVGAGI. Trimming cost V 6 bases and J 1 base, with 8 bases left between them. The CDR3 DNA follows: TGTGCCAGCAGACGACTAGGCACAGATACGCAGTATTTT. Translation gives CASRRLGTDTQYF.

A note on this clone: This same CDR3 is encoded by further DNA sequences in the sample. The chain couples TRBV12-3 or TRBV12-4 to TRBJ2-3; 7 bases fit TRBD1. The junction had 0 bases not matched to a gene; V was cut back by 5 bases and J by 1 base. This CDR3 contains 13 residues. The CDR3 reads CASSTGGTDTQYF. The CDR3 nucleotides read TGTGCCAGCAGTACAGGGGGCACAGATACGCAGTATTTT.

V usage is TRBV19 and J usage is TRBJ1-2; 8 bases align to TRBD1. The CDR3 sequence is 15 residues long. CDR1 LNHDA and CDR2 SQIVND come from the germline V gene (reference sequence). The ends lost 4 bases at V and 3 bases at J; junction bases unmatched: 7. This CDR3 is CASSTRQGMDYGYTF. In DNA form, the CDR3 reads TGTGCCAGTAGTACGCGACAGGGGATGGACTATGGCTACACCTTC. Looking up the rest from reference TRBV19 and TRBJ1-2 gives the full variable domain: DGGITQSPKYLFRKEGQNVTLSCEQNLNHDAMYWYRQDPGQGLRLIYYSQIVNDFQKGDIAEGYSVSREKKESFPLTVTSAQKNPTAFYLCASSTRQGMDYGYTFGSGTRLTVV.

This chain links TRBV6-2 or TRBV6-3 with TRBJ2-7; D perhaps matches TRBD1 (6 bases). V shed 2 bases and J shed 2 bases, with 13 bases lying between them. The CDR3 is made up of 15 amino acids. CDR1 MNHEY and CDR2 SVGEGT come from the germline V gene. Here the CDR3 reads CASSYHGQIAYEQYF. In DNA form, the CDR3 reads TGTGCCAGCAGTTACCACGGACAGATCGCCTACGAGCAGTACTTC.

The rearrangement links TRBV10-3 to TRBJ2-3; 7 positions agree with TRBD1. Unmatched junction bases numbered 3, after V lost 3 bases and J lost 0 bases. This CDR3 comprises 15 residues. CDR1 and CDR2 (germline): ENHRY, SYGVKD. For the CDR3, the DNA is TGTGCCATCAGTGAACGGACAGGTAGCACAGATACGCAGTATTTT. Protein product: CAISERTGSTDTQYF.

The chain combines TRBV13 with TRBJ2-7, with 10 bases aligning to TRBD2. In germline, CDR1 is PRHDT, CDR2 FYEKMQ (reference sequence). The CDR3 has 16 amino acids. V was clipped by 4 bases and J by 1 base; unmatched bases: 7. In nucleotides, the CDR3 is TGTGCCAGCAGCTCCCTCGAGCGGGGGGGTTCCTACGAGCAGTACTTC. Its translation: CASSSLERGGSYEQYF.

The genes are TRBV2 and TRBJ2-7, with D possibly being TRBD2 (5 bases). The CDR3 has 14 residues. V lost 0 bases, J lost 4 bases, and 10 bases lay in between. Looked up from germline, CDR1 is SNHLY and CDR2 is FYNNEI. The CDR3, as DNA: TGTGCCAGCAGTGAAGCCCTAGGGAGTTACGAGCAGTACTTC. Its protein is CASSEALGSYEQYF.

This rearrangement joins TRBV9 to TRBJ2-1; D might be TRBD2 (7 bases). Germline lookup yields CDR1 SGDLS and CDR2 YYNGEE. The CDR3 consists of 15 residues. V lost 3 bases and J 1 base, leaving 11 bases between the germline ends. The CDR3 loop reads CASSAEGGSYNEQFF. CDR3 DNA: TGTGCCAGCAGCGCTGAGGGGGGGTCCTACAATGAGCAGTTCTTC.

This chain's CDR3 is CAISESWGHGNTIYF. CDR3 DNA sequence: TGTGCCATCAGTGAGTCATGGGGGCATGGAAACACCATATATTTT. The J gene is TRBJ1-3, the V gene TRBV10-3; the D gene is possibly TRBD1 (6 bases). CDR1 is ENHRY and CDR2 is SYGVKD in the germline V gene. The CDR3 is 15 amino acids. The V gene lost 0 bases and the J gene lost 3 bases, with 9 bases spanning the gap.

The genes are TRBV12-3 or TRBV12-4 and TRBJ1-1; D call uncertain. The CDR3 runs to 10 residues. The germline V and J ends were trimmed by 11 bases and 8 bases, with 12 bases remaining between them. The CDR3 loop is CAAGSGEAFF. The CDR3 DNA sequence: TGTGCCGCCGGGTCCGGGGAAGCTTTCTTT.

V gene TRBV5-4 combines with J gene TRBJ2-2; possible D gene TRBD2, 5 bases. The germline V gene has CDR1 SGHNT and CDR2 YYREEE (reference sequence). The CDR3 loop spans 15 amino acids. V was trimmed by 2 bases and J by 1 base, leaving 9 bases between them. CDR3 in amino acids: CASSLRTVNTGELFF. The CDR3 DNA reads as TGTGCCAGCAGCTTAAGGACTGTGAACACCGGGGAGCTGTTTTTT.

This chain connects TRBV4-2 to TRBJ2-2, with TRBD2 identical over 8 bases. Germline trimming cut 3 bases from V and 3 bases from J; bases unmatched to any gene: 9. Germline V gene sequence: CDR1 LGHNA, CDR2 YNFKEQ. This CDR3 spans 17 amino acids. The CDR3 loop is CASSQAARGGYTGELFF. As DNA, the CDR3 is TGTGCCAGCAGCCAGGCCGCCCGGGGGGGATACACCGGGGAGCTGTTTTTT.

The rearrangement links TRBV13 to TRBJ1-2; D is unclear. Per the germline V gene, CDR1 is PRHDT and CDR2 is FYEKMQ (reference sequence). With 5 bases removed from V and 4 bases from J, the gap between germline ends came to 14 bases. The CDR3 sequence is 14 residues long. The CDR3 bases are TGTGCCAGCAGCGCGGCCAAGGGAGGCTATGGCTACACCTTC. Translation gives CASSAAKGGYGYTF.

The CDR3 here is CASSPPQGYHYGYTF. CDR3 sequence (DNA): TGTGCCAGCTCACCACCGCAGGGATACCACTATGGCTACACCTTC. The chain carries TRBV18 and TRBJ1-2; maybe TRBD1 (5 bases). This CDR3 region has 15 residues. Germline assignment: CDR1 KGHSH and CDR2 LQKENI. Trimming removed 0 bases at V and 3 bases at J, with 11 bases between.